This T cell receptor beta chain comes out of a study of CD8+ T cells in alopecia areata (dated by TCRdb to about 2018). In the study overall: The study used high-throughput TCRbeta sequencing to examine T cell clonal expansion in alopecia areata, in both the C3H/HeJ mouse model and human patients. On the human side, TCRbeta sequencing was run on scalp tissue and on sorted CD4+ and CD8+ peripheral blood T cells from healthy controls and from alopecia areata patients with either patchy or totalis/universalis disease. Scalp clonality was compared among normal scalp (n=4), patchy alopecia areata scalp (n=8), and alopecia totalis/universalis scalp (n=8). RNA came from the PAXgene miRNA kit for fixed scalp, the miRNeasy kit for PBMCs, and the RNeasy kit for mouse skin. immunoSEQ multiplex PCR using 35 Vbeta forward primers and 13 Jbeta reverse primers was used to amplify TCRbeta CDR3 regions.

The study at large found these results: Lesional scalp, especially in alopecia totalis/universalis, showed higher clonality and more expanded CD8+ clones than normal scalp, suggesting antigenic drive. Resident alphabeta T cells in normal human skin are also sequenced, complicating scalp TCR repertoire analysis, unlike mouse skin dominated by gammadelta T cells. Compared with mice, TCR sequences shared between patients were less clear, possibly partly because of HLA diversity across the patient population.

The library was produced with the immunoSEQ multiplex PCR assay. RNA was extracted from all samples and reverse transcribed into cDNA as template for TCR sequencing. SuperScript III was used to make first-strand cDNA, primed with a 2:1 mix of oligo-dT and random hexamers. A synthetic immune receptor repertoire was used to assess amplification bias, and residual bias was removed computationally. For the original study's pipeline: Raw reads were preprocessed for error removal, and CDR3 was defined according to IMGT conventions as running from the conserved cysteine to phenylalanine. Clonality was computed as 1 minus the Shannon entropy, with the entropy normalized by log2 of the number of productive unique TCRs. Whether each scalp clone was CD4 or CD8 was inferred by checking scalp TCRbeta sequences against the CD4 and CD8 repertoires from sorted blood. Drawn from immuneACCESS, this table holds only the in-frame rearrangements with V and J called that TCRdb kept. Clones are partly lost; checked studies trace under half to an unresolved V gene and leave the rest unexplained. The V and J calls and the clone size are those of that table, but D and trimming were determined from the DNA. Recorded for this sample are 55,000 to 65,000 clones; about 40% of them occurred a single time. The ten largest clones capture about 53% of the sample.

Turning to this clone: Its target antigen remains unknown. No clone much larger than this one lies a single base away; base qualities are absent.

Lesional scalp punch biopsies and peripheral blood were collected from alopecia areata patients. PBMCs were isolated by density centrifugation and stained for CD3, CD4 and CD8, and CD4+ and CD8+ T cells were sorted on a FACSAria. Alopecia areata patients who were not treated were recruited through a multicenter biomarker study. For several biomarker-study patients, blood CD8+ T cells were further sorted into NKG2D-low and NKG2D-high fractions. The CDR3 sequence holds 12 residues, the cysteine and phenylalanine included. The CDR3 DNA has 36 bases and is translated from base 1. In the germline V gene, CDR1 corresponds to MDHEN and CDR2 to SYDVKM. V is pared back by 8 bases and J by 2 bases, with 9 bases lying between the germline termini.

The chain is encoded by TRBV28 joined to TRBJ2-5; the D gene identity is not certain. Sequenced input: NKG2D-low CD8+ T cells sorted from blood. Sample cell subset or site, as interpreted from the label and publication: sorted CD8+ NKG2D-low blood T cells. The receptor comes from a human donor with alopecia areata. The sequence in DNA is TGTGCCAGCTCGGTGGGACAAGAGACCCAGTACTTC. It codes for CASSVGQETQYF.